The 21 T cell receptor beta chains below come from one sample, sequenced in a study of shared clonotypes between healthy human individuals. Clones were read by immunoSEQ multiplex PCR, and TCRdb kept only the in-frame ones, dropping some. There are approximately 2,200,000 clones in the sample; 85% to 95% occur only once, and more than 1.5% lies in the top ten. CD8 cells classed as naive were CD45RO-negative and positively selected for CCR7, excluding terminally differentiated effector memory CD45RA+ cells. Sequencing was performed on naive CD8+ T cells from PBMCs. These TCRs come from a man aged 18 to 35 in good health. Some clones in this sample may be carry-over from other donors' samples.

The chain carries TRBV6-5 and TRBJ2-2, with 10 bases aligning to TRBD1. The CDR3 is 16 residues long. In germline, CDR1 is MNHEY, CDR2 SVGAGI. V shed 2 bases and J 4 bases; nucleotides not matched to a gene: 4. CDR3 amino acids: CASSYDRGRGTGELFF. Here the CDR3 DNA reads TGTGCCAGCAGTTACGACAGGGGGCGAGGCACCGGGGAGCTGTTTTTT.

The rearrangement uses TRBV11-3 and TRBJ2-2, with D uncertain. Germline CDR1 reads SGHNT; CDR2 reads YENEEA. This CDR3 spans 14 amino acids. With 2 bases removed from V and 7 bases from J, the gap between germline ends came to 11 bases. The CDR3 DNA reads as TGTGCCAGCAGCTTATATCGGGTTGGCGGGGAGCTGTTTTTT. This gives the protein CASSLYRVGGELFF.

This rearrangement joins TRBV7-9 to TRBJ1-3, with D unresolved. This CDR3 has 18 residues. The V end was cut by 1 base, the J end by 1 base, with 17 bases between. CDR1 is SEHNR, CDR2 FQNEAQ, per germline (reference sequence). As DNA, the CDR3 is TGTGCCAGCAGCTTAGTAATAAGGGATTACTCTTCTGGAAACACCATATATTTT. Protein sequence: CASSLVIRDYSSGNTIYF.

This chain links TRBV4-3 with TRBJ2-3; tentative D call: TRBD2 (5 bases). This CDR3 comprises 17 residues. In germline, CDR1 is LGHNA, CDR2 YSLEER. The V and J ends lost 2 bases and 0 bases respectively, with 15 bases between them. Written as DNA, the CDR3 is TGCGCCAGCAGCCAACTTTGGACTGAAAAAAGCACAGATACGCAGTATTTT. Amino acids: CASSQLWTEKSTDTQYF.

The CDR3 loop reads CASSHEGRAGNTIYF. CDR3 DNA sequence: TGCGCCAGCAGCCATGAAGGCAGAGCCGGAAACACCATATATTTT. The rearrangement uses TRBV4-3 and TRBJ1-3, with no clear D. This CDR3 is built from 15 residues. Trimming pared 3 bases from V and 4 bases from J, leaving 13 bases between. From germline, CDR1 is LGHNA and CDR2 YSLEER.

The chain joins TRBV13 to TRBJ2-7, with 12 bases identical to TRBD2. Per the germline V gene, CDR1 is PRHDT and CDR2 is FYEKMQ (reference sequence). There are 18 residues in the CDR3. Trimming at V came to 3 bases and at J to 7 bases, leaving 16 bases not matched to a gene. CDR3 loop: CASSFLAGGGMGAGEQYF. The CDR3 DNA is TGTGCCAGCAGCTTCCTAGCGGGAGGGGGCATGGGCGCAGGGGAGCAGTACTTC.

The chain has TRBV19 and TRBJ1-5; D gene unclear. V was shortened by 3 bases and J by 1 base, with 10 bases between the two germline ends. The CDR3 spans 15 residues. Germline CDR1 LNHDA, CDR2 SQIVND (reference sequence). In nucleotides, the CDR3 is TGTGCCAGTAGTATGAACAGCCAGAGCAATCAGCCCCAGCATTTT. This codes for CASSMNSQSNQPQHF.

To note about this clone: Other nucleotide sequences in the sample specify the same CDR3. The chain has TRBV11-2 and TRBJ1-1; D call uncertain. Trimming pared 3 bases from V and 3 bases from J, leaving 8 bases between. There are 13 residues in the CDR3. CDR1 is SGHAT, CDR2 FQNNGV, per germline. The CDR3 loop is CASSLGGDTEAFF. CDR3 bases: TGTGCCAGCAGCTTGGGAGGCGACACTGAAGCTTTCTTT.

The V call is TRBV7-9, the J call TRBJ2-2; 7 bases match TRBD1. The CDR3 spans 16 residues. Germline-derived CDR1 and CDR2 are SEHNR and FQNEAQ (reference sequence). V lost 5 bases to trimming and J lost 2 bases; unmatched junction nucleotides: 8. DNA of the CDR3: TGTGCCAGCAGCGCACCTTGGGACAGAAACACCGGGGAGCTGTTTTTT. The encoded protein is CASSAPWDRNTGELFF.

The chain employs TRBV2 and TRBJ2-1, with D perhaps TRBD1 or TRBD2 (5 bases each). CDR1 is SNHLY and CDR2 is FYNNEI in the germline V gene. The V and J ends lost 3 bases and 2 bases respectively, with 8 bases between them. The CDR3 contains 14 residues. CDR3 nucleotide sequence: TGTGCCAGCAGTGAGGGACCAGCCTACAATGAGCAGTTCTTC. Translation: CASSEGPAYNEQFF. The entire variable domain, with the rest obtained from reference TRBV2 and TRBJ2-1, is as follows: EPEVTQTPSHQVTQMGQEVILRCVPISNHLYFYWYRQILGQKVEFLVSFYNNEISEKSEIFDDQFSVERPDGSNFTLKIRSTKLEDSAMYFCASSEGPAYNEQFFGPGTRLTVL.

This chain connects TRBV11-3 to TRBJ2-5; no firm D call. CDR3 length: 14 amino acids. The V end lost 5 bases, the J end lost 2 bases, and 12 bases lay between the germline ends. Germline CDR1 is SGHNT and CDR2 is YENEEA. The CDR3 DNA reads TGTGCCAGCAGCCCCCGTGAGGAGCAAGAGACCCAGTACTTC. This gives the protein CASSPREEQETQYF.

This chain connects TRBV6-1 to TRBJ2-7; D may be TRBD2 (5 bases). The CDR3 loop spans 14 amino acids. V was cut by 5 bases and J by 3 bases, with 14 bases left in between. CDR1 is MNHNS and CDR2 is SASEGT in the germline V gene. In DNA, the CDR3 is TGTGCCAGCAGTTCCGCAGCGGTCCTCTACGAGCAGTACTTC. Its protein is CASSSAAVLYEQYF.

Only a few counts were recorded for this clone. Other DNA sequences in the sample encode the same CDR3. V and J are TRBV27 and TRBJ1-5; D not resolved. The CDR3 loop spans 14 amino acids. The V gene's germline CDR1 is MNHEY and CDR2 SMNVEV (reference sequence). V shed 2 bases and J shed 0 bases, with 5 bases lying between them. The CDR3 loop is CASSLRNSNQPQHF. CDR3 nucleotide sequence: TGTGCCAGCAGTTTACGGAATAGCAATCAGCCCCAGCATTTT.

This chain connects TRBV7-9 to TRBJ1-2, with a possible D match to TRBD1 (6 bases). This CDR3 is 17 amino acids long. Germline lookup yields CDR1 SEHNR and CDR2 FQNEAQ (reference sequence). The V end lost 5 bases, the J end lost 4 bases, and 23 bases lay between the germline ends. The CDR3 DNA reads as TGTGCCAGCAGCCCCCTATATATGACAGGCTCGGGCTATGGCTACACCTTC. Residues: CASSPLYMTGSGYGYTF.

This clone was seen only once. The chain carries TRBV4-3 and TRBJ2-5; TRBD2 agrees at 7 bases. Trimming removed 4 bases from V and 5 bases from J; junction bases left unmatched: 16. Germline loops: CDR1 LGHNA, CDR2 YSLEER. The CDR3 loop spans 17 amino acids. The CDR3 coding sequence is TGCGCCAGCAGCCCAGACGCGCCTAGCGGAGGTGGGGAGACCCAGTACTTC. Amino acids: CASSPDAPSGGGETQYF.

The CDR3: CASSLDRASYNEQFF. CDR3 DNA: TGTGCCAGCAGCCTCGACAGGGCCTCCTACAATGAGCAGTTCTTC. The V call is TRBV27, the J call TRBJ2-1, with 7 bases fitting TRBD1. Losses at the gene ends were 6 bases for V and 0 bases for J; bases not matched to a gene: 5. The CDR3 totals 15 residues. Looked up from germline, CDR1 is MNHEY and CDR2 is SMNVEV (reference sequence).

Only one count was recorded for this clone. The genes are TRBV14 and TRBJ2-7; TRBD2 aligns across 8 bases. Germline CDR1 reads SGHDN; CDR2 reads FVKESK. The trim removed 3 bases at V and 3 bases at J, leaving 10 bases unmatched. The CDR3 is made up of 16 amino acids. Here the CDR3 DNA reads TGTGCCAGCAGCCATCGCTCCCCCAGCGGGGGCTACGAGCAGTACTTC. It codes for CASSHRSPSGGYEQYF.

V is TRBV4-3 and J is TRBJ2-2; 9 bases map to TRBD2. After removal of 1 base from V and 5 bases from J, the junction contained 2 bases not matched to a gene. Germline values: CDR1 LGHNA, CDR2 YSLEER. The CDR3 sequence is 15 residues long. As DNA, the CDR3 is TGCGCCAGCAGCCAAGTCGCGGGAGGGACCGGGGAGCTGTTTTTT. It yields the protein CASSQVAGGTGELFF.

This chain connects TRBV27 to TRBJ1-5; the D is unclear. The CDR3 length is 13 residues. The V and J ends lost 7 bases and 7 bases respectively, with 14 bases between them. Germline assignment: CDR1 MNHEY and CDR2 SMNVEV (reference sequence). The CDR3 protein is CASTWERGQPQHF. Written as DNA, the CDR3 is TGTGCCAGCACTTGGGAACGTGGGCAGCCCCAGCATTTT.

This sequence joins TRBV9 and TRBJ1-3; D gene unclear. Trimming removed 0 bases from V and 0 bases from J, with 7 bases in between. CDR3 length equals 15 residues. Germline CDR1 SGDLS, CDR2 YYNGEE. The CDR3 DNA reads as TGTGCCAGCAGCGTAGATTGGATCTCTGGAAACACCATATATTTT. Translating gives CASSVDWISGNTIYF.

The rearrangement links TRBV29-1 to TRBJ2-1; 7 positions match TRBD2. The CDR3 has 17 amino acids. Germline CDR1 is SQVTM and CDR2 is ANQGSEA. V shed 3 bases, J shed 4 bases, and the junction held 15 bases outside the gene matches. CDR3 nucleotides: TGCAGCGTTGAGGGGAACGTCTTGGGGGGGACTTACAATGAGCAGTTCTTC. Protein sequence: CSVEGNVLGGTYNEQFF.